This T cell receptor beta chain is drawn from a study of shared clonotypes between healthy human individuals. Across the study: CD4 naive and memory got three plates each, CD8 naive two, CD8 memory one. Study findings and constraints: The low donor count limited represented genetic and exposure-history diversity.

For sorted subsets, 150 to 200 ng DNA per replicate equaled around 28,000 T cell genomes. Method: immunoSEQ multiplex PCR; TCRdb's copy keeps in-frame clones and lacks some. The sample yields almost 700,000 clones, about 90% seen once. The CDR3 loop spans 15 amino acids. Germline CDR1 is SGHDT and CDR2 is YYEEEE. The ends were cut back, 1 base at V and 5 bases at J, with 13 bases in the middle. Concerning this clone: Its specificity is unknown.

It was CD45RO-negative cells, positively selected for CCR7, that made up naive CD8 cells, with terminally differentiated effector memory CD45RA+ cells excluded. This clonotype was sampled from a man aged 25-45 years in good health. The chain uses TRBV5-6 and TRBJ2-1; D gene unclear. The specimen was naive CD8+ T cells sorted from blood. As DNA, the CDR3 is TGTGCCAGCAGCTTGCCGCCCCCCTTAAACAATGAGCAGTTCTTC. Translating it yields CASSLPPPLNNEQFF.